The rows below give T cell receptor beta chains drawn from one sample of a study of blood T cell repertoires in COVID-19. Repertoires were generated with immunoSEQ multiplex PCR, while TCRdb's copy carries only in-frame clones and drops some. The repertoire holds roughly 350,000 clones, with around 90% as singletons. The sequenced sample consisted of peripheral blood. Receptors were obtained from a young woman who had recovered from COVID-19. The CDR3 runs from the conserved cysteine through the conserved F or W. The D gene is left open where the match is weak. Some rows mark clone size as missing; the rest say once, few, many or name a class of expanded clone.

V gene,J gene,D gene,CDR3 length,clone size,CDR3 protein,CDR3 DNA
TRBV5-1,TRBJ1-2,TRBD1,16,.,CASSWTGDSANYGYTF,TGCGCCAGCAGCTGGACTGGGGACAGTGCTAACTATGGCTACACCTTC
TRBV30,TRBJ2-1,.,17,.,CAWSRSSGTGPYNEQFF,TGTGCCTGGAGTAGGAGCTCGGGGACTGGACCCTACAATGAGCAGTTCTTC
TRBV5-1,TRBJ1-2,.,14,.,CASSLSTGYYGYTF,TGCGCCAGCAGCTTGAGTACAGGGTACTATGGCTACACCTTC
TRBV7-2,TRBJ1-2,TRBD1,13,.,CASSSDRGRGYTF,TGTGCCAGCAGCTCTGACAGGGGTCGGGGCTACACCTTC
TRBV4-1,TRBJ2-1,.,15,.,CASSQRSDNSNEQFF,TGCGCCAGCAGCCAGAGATCGGACAACTCCAATGAGCAGTTCTTC
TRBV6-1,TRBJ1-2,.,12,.,CASSDGPRGYTF,TGTGCCAGCAGTGATGGGCCCCGGGGCTACACCTTC
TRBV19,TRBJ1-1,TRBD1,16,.,CASSTRSGQGKTEAFF,TGTGCCAGTAGTACACGCTCCGGACAGGGGAAGACTGAAGCTTTCTTT
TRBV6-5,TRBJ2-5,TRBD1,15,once,CASSYSRTGVETQYF,TGTGCCAGCAGTTACTCCCGGACAGGGGTAGAGACCCAGTACTTC
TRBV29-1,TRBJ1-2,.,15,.,CSVEDLTRQVYGYTF,TGCAGCGTTGAAGATCTGACGAGACAGGTCTATGGCTACACCTTC
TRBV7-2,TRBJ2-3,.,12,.,CASSPLSDTQYF,TGTGCCAGCAGCCCTCTTTCTGATACGCAGTATTTT
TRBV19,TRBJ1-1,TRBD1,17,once,CASSPPSGQKRRTEAFF,TGTGCCAGTAGTCCCCCCTCGGGACAGAAAAGGCGGACTGAAGCTTTCTTT
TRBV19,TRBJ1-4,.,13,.,CASSGAVGEKLFF,TGTGCCAGTAGTGGGGCAGTGGGGGAAAAACTGTTTTTT
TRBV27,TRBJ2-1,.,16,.,CASSPISGGPYNEQFF,TGTGCCAGCAGTCCTATTAGCGGAGGTCCCTACAATGAGCAGTTCTTC
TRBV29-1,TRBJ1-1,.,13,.,CSAPPRGNTEAFF,TGCAGCGCCCCCCCCAGGGGCAACACTGAAGCTTTCTTT
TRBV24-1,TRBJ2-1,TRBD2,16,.,CATSEGGLAPYNEQFF,TGTGCCACCAGTGAGGGGGGACTAGCGCCGTACAATGAGCAGTTCTTC
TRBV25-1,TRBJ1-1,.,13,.,CASSFSGNTEAFF,TGTGCCAGCAGTTTTAGCGGGAATACTGAAGCTTTCTTT
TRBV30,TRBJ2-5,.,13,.,CAWSRGLRETQYF,TGTGCCTGGAGTCGCGGCCTCCGGGAGACCCAGTACTTC
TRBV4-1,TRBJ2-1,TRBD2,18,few,CASSRGLAGSSSYNEQFF,TGCGCCAGCAGCCGAGGACTAGCGGGTTCGAGCTCCTACAATGAGCAGTTCTTC
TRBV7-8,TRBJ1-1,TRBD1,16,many,CASSLGDRVIDTEAFF,TGTGCCAGCAGCTTAGGGGACAGGGTAATCGACACTGAAGCTTTCTTT
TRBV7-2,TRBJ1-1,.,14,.,CASSLGVMNTEAFF,TGTGCCAGCAGCTTAGGAGTAATGAACACTGAAGCTTTCTTT
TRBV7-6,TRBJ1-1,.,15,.,CASSIGAGVDTEAFF,TGTGCCAGCAGCATAGGTGCGGGGGTCGACACTGAAGCTTTCTTT
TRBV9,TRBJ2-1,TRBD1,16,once,CASSPTGTGSLNEQFF,TGTGCCAGCAGCCCGACCGGGACAGGGAGTCTCAATGAGCAGTTCTTC
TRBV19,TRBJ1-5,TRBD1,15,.,CASSRQGLRNQPQHF,TGTGCCAGTAGTAGACAGGGTCTGCGCAATCAGCCCCAGCATTTT
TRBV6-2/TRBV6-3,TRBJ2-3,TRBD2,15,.,CASSYPASGLRTQYF,TGTGCCAGCAGTTATCCGGCTAGCGGTCTCCGCACGCAGTATTTT
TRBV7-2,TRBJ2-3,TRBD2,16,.,CASSSGLAGVLDTQYF,TGTGCCAGCAGCTCAGGACTAGCGGGAGTGTTAGATACGCAGTATTTT
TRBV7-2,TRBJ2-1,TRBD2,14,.,CASSLSLAGTEKFF,TGTGCCAGCAGCTTATCTCTAGCGGGAACGGAAAAGTTCTTC
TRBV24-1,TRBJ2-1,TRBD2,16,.,CATSGQREELGGSQFF,TGTGCCACCAGTGGCCAGCGGGAGGAGTTAGGAGGTTCGCAGTTCTTC
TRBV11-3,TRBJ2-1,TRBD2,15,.,CASSLPGLAVNEQFF,TGTGCCAGCAGCTTACCGGGACTAGCGGTCAATGAGCAGTTCTTC
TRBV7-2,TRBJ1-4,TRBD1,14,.,CASSGQGVGEKLFF,TGTGCCAGCAGCGGACAGGGGGTTGGGGAAAAACTGTTTTTT
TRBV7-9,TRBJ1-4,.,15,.,CASSPRGSQWEKLFF,TGTGCCAGCAGCCCCCGAGGGTCACAGTGGGAAAAACTGTTTTTT
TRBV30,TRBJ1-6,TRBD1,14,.,CAWSNRDRGTPLHF,TGTGCCTGGAGTAACCGGGACAGGGGGACACCCCTCCACTTT
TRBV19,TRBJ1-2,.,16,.,CASSNGGTKFDYGYTF,TGTGCCAGTAGTAATGGTGGCACCAAGTTTGACTATGGCTACACCTTC
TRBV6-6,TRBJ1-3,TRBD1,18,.,CASSPAYRDRGPGNTIYF,TGTGCCAGCAGTCCAGCCTACCGGGACAGGGGTCCAGGAAACACCATATATTTT
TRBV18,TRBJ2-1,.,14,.,CASSPTTGYDEQFF,TGTGCCAGCTCACCGACCACAGGGTACGATGAGCAGTTCTTC
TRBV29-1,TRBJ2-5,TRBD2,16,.,CSVEDVAGGPGETQYF,TGCAGCGTTGAAGATGTAGCGGGAGGGCCGGGAGAGACCCAGTACTTC
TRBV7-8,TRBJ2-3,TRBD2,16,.,CASSRVTSGKIGTQYF,TGTGCCAGCAGCCGAGTGACTAGCGGGAAAATTGGGACGCAGTATTTT
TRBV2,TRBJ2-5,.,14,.,CASNSRRFQETQYF,TGTGCCAGCAACTCGCGGAGATTTCAAGAGACCCAGTACTTC
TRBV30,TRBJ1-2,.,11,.,CAWRPQYGYTF,TGTGCCTGGAGGCCCCAGTATGGCTACACCTTC
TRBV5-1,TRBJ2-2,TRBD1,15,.,CASSLDRSNTGELFF,TGCGCCAGCAGCCTGGACAGGTCGAACACCGGGGAGCTGTTTTTT
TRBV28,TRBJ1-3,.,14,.,CASITGQAGNTIYF,TGTGCCAGCATTACTGGGCAGGCTGGAAACACCATATATTTT
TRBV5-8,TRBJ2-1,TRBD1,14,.,CASSPVTGINEQFF,TGTGCCAGCAGCCCAGTGACAGGGATCAATGAGCAGTTCTTC
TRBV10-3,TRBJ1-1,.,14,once,CATTRSGVNTEAFF,TGTGCCACAACGAGGTCAGGGGTGAACACTGAAGCTTTCTTT
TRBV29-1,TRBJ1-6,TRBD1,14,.,CSVSGGTANSPLHF,TGCAGCGTTTCTGGGGGGACAGCAAATTCACCCCTCCACTTT
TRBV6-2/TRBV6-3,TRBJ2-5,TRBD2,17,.,CASSYSTLAGETETQYF,TGTGCCAGCAGTTACTCGACTCTAGCGGGAGAGACAGAGACCCAGTACTTC
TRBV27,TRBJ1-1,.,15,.,CASSLDGRMGTEAFF,TGTGCCAGCAGTTTAGATGGGAGAATGGGGACTGAAGCTTTCTTT
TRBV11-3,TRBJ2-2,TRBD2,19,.,CASSLDSVGLADNTGELFF,TGTGCCAGCAGCTTAGATTCTGTGGGACTAGCGGATAACACCGGGGAGCTGTTTTTT
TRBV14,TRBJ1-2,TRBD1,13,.,CASSPGQVYGYTF,TGTGCCAGCAGCCCGGGACAGGTCTATGGCTACACCTTC
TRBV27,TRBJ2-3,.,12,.,CASQRGTDTQYF,TGTGCCAGCCAGCGGGGCACAGATACGCAGTATTTT
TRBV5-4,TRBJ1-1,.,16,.,CATAPGHDIQNTEAFF,TGTGCCACTGCACCGGGACACGATATCCAGAACACTGAAGCTTTCTTT
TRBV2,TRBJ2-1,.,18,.,CASSVGAGPPRSYNEQFF,TGTGCCAGCAGTGTCGGTGCGGGACCGCCCCGCTCCTACAATGAGCAGTTCTTC
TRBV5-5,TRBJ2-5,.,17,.,CASTLTGAPGVGETQYF,TGTGCCAGCACCCTAACGGGAGCCCCGGGGGTTGGGGAGACCCAGTACTTC
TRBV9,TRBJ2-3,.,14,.,CASSGTSGTDTQYF,TGTGCCAGCAGCGGCACTAGTGGGACAGATACGCAGTATTTT
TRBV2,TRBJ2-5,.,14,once,CASISTRRQETQYF,TGTGCCAGCATCTCCACTAGGAGACAAGAGACCCAGTACTTC